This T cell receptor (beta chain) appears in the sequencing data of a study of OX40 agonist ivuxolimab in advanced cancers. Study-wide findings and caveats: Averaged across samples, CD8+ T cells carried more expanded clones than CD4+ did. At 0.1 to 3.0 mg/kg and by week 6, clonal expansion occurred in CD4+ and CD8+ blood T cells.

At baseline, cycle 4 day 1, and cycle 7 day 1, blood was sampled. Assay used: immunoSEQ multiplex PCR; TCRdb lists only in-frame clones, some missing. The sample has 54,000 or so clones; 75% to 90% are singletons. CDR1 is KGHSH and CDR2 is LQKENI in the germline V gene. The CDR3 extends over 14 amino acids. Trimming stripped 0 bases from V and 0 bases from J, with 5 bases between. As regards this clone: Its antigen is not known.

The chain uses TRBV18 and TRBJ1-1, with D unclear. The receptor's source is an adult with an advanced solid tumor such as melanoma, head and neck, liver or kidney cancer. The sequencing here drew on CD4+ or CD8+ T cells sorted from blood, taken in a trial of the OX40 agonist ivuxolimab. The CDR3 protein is CASSPPSMNTEAFF. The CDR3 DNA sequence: TGTGCCAGCTCACCACCCAGCATGAACACTGAAGCTTTCTTT.